This T cell receptor beta chain was recorded in a study of T cell responses to AZD1222 COVID-19 vaccine. This table comes from immunoSEQ multiplex PCR, and its TCRdb copy is limited to in-frame clones, with some not included. The sample shows over 100,000 clones, around nine tenths of them seen only once. Note on this clone: The antigen is not known.

Study-level findings and limits: There were mostly white British donors and more females than males, and clonal diversity was possibly underestimated. Nearly half of spike-specific TCRs reportedly go after variant regions that carry no mutations. Spike-specific TCR depth and breadth grew after two AZD1222 doses. Mapped onto spike, vaccine-associated CD4 TCRs spanned it and were dominant at 160-218 and 743-854.

CDR1 is SGDLS and CDR2 is YYNGEE in the germline V gene. V was shortened by 2 bases and J by 5 bases, with 11 bases between the two germline ends. The CDR3 spans 14 residues. V usage is TRBV9 and J usage is TRBJ2-1, with a weak D call TRBD2 (5 bases). Sequencing used peripheral blood, obtained on day 0 of AZD1222 vaccination. This clonotype originated in an adult in good health. The CDR3 spells CASSVGPRDNEQFF. The CDR3 coding sequence is TGTGCCAGCAGCGTCGGCCCGAGGGACAATGAGCAGTTCTTC.